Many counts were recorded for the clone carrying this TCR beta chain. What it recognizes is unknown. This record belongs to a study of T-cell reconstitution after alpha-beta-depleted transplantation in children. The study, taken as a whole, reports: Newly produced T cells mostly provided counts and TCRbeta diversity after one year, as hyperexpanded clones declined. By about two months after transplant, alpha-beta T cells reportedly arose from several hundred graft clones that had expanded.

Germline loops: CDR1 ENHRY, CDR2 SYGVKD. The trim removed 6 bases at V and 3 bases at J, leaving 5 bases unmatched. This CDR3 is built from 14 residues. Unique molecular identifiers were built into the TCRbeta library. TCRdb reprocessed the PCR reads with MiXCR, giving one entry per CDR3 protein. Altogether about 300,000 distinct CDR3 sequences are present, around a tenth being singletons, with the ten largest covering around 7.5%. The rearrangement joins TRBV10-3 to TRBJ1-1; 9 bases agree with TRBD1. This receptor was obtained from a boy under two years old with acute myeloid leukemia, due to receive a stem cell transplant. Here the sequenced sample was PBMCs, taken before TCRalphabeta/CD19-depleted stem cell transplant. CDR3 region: CAIRPGQGYTEAFF. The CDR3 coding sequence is TGTGCCATCAGACCGGGACAGGGTTACACTGAAGCTTTCTTT.